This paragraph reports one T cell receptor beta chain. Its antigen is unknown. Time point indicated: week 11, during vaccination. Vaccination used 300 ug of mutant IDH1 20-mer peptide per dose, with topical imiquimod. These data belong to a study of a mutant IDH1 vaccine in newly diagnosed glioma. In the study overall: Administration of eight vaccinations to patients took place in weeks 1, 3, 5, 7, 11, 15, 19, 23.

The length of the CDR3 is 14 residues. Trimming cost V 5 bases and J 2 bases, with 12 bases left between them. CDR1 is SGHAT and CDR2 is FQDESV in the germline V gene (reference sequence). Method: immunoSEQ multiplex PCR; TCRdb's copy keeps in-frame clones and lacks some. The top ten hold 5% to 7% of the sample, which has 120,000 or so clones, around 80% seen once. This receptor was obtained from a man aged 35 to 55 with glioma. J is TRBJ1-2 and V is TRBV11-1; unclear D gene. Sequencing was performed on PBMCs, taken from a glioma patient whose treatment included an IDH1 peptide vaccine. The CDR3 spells CASSRADGNYGYTF. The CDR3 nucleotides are TGTGCCAGCAGCCGAGCGGACGGGAACTATGGCTACACCTTC. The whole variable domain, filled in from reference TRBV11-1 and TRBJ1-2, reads EAEVAQSPRYKITEKSQAVAFWCDPISGHATLYWYRQILGQGPELLVQFQDESVVDDSQLPKDRFSAERLKGVDSTLKIQPAELGDSAMYLCASSRADGNYGYTFGSGTRLTVV.